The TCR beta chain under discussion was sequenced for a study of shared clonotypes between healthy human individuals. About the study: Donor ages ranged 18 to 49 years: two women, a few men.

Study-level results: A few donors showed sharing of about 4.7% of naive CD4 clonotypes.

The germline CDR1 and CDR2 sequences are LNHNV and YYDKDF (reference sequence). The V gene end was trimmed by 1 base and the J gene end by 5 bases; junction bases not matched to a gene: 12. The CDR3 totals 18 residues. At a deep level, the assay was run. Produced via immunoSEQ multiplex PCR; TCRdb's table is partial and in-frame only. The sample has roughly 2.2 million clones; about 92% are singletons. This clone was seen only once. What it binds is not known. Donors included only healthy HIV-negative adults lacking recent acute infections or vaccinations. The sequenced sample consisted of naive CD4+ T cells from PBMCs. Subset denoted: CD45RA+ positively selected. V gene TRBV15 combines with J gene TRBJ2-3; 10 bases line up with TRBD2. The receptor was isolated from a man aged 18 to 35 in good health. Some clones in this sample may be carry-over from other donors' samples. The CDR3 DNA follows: TGTGCCACCAGCAGAGGACTAGCGGGCGCCGCGAGGGTAGATACGCAGTATTTT. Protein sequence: CATSRGLAGAARVDTQYF.